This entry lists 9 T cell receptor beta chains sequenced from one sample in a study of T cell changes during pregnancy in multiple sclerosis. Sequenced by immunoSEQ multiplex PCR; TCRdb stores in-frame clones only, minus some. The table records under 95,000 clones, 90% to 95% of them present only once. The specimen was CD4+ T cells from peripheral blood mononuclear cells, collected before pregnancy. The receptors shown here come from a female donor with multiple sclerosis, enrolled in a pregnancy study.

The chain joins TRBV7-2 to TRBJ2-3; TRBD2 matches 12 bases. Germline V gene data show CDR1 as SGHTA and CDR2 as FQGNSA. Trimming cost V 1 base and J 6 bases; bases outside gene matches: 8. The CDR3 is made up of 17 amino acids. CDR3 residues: CASSLVASGRAGDTQYF. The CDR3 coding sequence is TGTGCCAGCAGCTTAGTTGCTAGCGGGAGGGCGGGGGATACGCAGTATTTT.

The CDR3 bases are TGTGCCAGTAGTCTCGGATGGGCGCAGTACTTC. It specifies CASSLGWAQYF. The chain has TRBV19 and TRBJ2-7; D call uncertain. The germline V gene encodes CDR1 LNHDA and CDR2 SQIVND (reference sequence). The germline V and J ends were trimmed by 5 bases and 9 bases, with 11 bases remaining between them. The CDR3 consists of 11 residues.

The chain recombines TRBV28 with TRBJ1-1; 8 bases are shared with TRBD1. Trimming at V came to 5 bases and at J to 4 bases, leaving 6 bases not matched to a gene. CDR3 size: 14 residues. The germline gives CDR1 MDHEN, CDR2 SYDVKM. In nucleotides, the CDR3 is TGTGCCAGCAGTGAACAGGGGGAAGGCACTGAAGCTTTCTTT. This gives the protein CASSEQGEGTEAFF.

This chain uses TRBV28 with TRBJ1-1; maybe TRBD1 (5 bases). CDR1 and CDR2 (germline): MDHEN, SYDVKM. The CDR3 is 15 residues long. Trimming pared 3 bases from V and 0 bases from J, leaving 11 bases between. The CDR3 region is CASSFSGGMNTEAFF. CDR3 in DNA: TGTGCCAGCAGTTTCTCTGGGGGGATGAACACTGAAGCTTTCTTT.

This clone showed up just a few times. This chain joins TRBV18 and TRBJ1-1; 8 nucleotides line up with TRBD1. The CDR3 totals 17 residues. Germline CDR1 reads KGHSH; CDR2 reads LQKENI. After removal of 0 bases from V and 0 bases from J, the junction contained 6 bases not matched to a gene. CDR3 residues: CASSPPRGQGLNTEAFF. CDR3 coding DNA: TGTGCCAGCTCACCACCGCGCGGACAGGGCTTGAACACTGAAGCTTTCTTT. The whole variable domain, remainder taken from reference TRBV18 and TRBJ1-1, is NAGVMQNPRHLVRRRGQEARLRCSPMKGHSHVYWYRQLPEEGLKFMVYLQKENIIDESGMPKERFSAEFPKEGPSILRIQQVVRGDSAAYFCASSPPRGQGLNTEAFFGQGTRLTVV.

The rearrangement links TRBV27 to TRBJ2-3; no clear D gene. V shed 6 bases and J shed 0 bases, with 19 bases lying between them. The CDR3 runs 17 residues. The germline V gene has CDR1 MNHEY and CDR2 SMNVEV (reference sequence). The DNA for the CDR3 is TGTGCCAGCAGCCCCCGTGACTCCAGCCAGAGCACAGATACGCAGTATTTT. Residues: CASSPRDSSQSTDTQYF.

CDR3 sequence (DNA): TGCAGCGTTGTCCGCCAGGACAATGAGCAGTTCTTC. This encodes CSVVRQDNEQFF. The chain carries TRBV29-1 and TRBJ2-1; no clear D. Trimming stripped 4 bases from V and 5 bases from J, with 9 bases between. This CDR3 contains 12 residues. Per germline, CDR1 SQVTM and CDR2 ANQGSEA.

CDR3 bases: TGTGCCAGCAGCTTGGGTCGGGGGGCGCGAACCGGGGAGCTGTTTTTT. Residues: CASSLGRGARTGELFF. The chain couples TRBV5-6 to TRBJ2-2; maybe TRBD2 (7 bases). V gave up 0 bases and J gave up 5 bases, with 14 bases separating them. The CDR3 contains 16 residues. Looked up from germline, CDR1 is SGHDT and CDR2 is YYEEEE.

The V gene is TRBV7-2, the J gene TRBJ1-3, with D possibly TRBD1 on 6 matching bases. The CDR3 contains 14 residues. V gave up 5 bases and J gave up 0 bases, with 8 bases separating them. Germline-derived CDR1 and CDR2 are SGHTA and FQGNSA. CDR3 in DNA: TGTGCCAGCAGCAGGGGGTCCTCTGGAAACACCATATATTTT. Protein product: CASSRGSSGNTIYF.